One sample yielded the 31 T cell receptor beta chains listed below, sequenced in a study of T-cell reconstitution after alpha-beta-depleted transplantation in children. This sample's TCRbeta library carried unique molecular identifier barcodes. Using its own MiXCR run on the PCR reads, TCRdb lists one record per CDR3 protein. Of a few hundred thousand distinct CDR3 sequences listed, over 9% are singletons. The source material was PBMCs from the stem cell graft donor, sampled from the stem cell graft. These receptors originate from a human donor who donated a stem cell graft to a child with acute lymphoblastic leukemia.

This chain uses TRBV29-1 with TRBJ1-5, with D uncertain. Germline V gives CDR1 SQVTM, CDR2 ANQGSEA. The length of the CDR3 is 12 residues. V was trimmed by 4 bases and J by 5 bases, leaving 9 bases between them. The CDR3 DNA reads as TGCAGCGTTGGGTGGAGGGATCAGCCCCAGCATTTT. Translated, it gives CSVGWRDQPQHF. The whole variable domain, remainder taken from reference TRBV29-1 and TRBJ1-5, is SAVISQKPSRDICQRGTSLTIQCQVDSQVTMMFWYRQQPGQSLTLIATANQGSEATYESGFVIDKFPISRPNLTFSTLTVSNMSPEDSSIYLCSVGWRDQPQHFGDGTRLSIL.

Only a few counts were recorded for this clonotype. The CDR3 DNA reads TGCGCCAGCAGCCAAGAGGAGGCCCGGGCAGGGGGATTCTCTGGAAACACCATATATTTT. This gives the protein CASSQEEARAGGFSGNTIYF. This chain joins TRBV4-1 and TRBJ1-3; 7 bases fit TRBD1. Germline V CDR1 and CDR2: MGHRA, YSYEKL. The CDR3 covers 20 residues. V lost 0 bases to trimming and J lost 0 bases; unmatched junction nucleotides: 14.

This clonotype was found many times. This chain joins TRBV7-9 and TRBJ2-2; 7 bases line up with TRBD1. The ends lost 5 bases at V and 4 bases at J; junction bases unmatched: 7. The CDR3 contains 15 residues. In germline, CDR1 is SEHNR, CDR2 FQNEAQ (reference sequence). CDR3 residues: CASSPGQVLTGELFF. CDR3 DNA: TGTGCCAGCAGCCCCGGACAGGTTCTCACCGGGGAGCTGTTTTTT.

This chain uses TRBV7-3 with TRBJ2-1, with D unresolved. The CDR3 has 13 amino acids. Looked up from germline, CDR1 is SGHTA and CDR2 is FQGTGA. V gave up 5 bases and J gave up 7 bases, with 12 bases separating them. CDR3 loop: CASSPRALNEQFF. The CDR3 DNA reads TGTGCCAGCAGCCCTCGCGCGCTAAATGAGCAGTTCTTC.

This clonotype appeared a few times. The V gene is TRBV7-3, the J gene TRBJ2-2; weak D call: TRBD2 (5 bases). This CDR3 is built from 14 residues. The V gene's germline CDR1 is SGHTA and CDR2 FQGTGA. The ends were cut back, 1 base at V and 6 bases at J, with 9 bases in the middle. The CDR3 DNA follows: TGTGCCAGCAGCTTAAAGGCGGGCGCCGGGGAGCTGTTTTTT. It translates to CASSLKAGAGELFF.

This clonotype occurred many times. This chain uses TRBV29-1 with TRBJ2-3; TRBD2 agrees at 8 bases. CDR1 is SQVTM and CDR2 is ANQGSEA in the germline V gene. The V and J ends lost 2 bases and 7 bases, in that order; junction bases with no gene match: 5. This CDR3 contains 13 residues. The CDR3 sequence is CSVEPGLDNTQYF. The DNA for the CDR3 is TGCAGCGTTGAACCGGGACTAGATAATACGCAGTATTTT.

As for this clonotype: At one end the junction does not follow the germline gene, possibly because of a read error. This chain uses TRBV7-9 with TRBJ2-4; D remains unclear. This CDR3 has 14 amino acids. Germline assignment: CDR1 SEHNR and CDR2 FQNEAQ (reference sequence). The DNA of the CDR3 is TGTGCCAGCAGCCGGGTTACAAGCAAAAACAGTCAGTACTTC. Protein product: CASSRVTSKNSQYF. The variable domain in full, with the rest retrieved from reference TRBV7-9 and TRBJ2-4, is DTGVSQNPRHKITKRGQNVTFRCDPISEHNRLYWYRQTLGQGPEFLTYFQNEAQLEKSRLLSDRFSAERPKGSFSTLEIQRTEQGDSAMYLCASSRVTSKNSQYFGAGTRLSVL.

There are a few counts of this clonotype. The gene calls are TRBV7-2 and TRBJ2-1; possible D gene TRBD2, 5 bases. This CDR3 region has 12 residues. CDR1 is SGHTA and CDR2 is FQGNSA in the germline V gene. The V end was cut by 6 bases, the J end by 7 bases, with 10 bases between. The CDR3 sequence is CASRALANEQFF. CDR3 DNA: TGTGCCAGCAGGGCCCTAGCAAATGAGCAGTTCTTC.

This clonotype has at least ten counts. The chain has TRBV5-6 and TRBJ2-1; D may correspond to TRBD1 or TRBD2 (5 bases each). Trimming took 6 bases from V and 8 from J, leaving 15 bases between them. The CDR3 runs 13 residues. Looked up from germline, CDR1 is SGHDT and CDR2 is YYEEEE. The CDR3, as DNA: TGTGCCAGCAACCCAGGACGGGACCATGAGCAGTTCTTC. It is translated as CASNPGRDHEQFF.

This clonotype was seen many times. The CDR3 bases are TGCAGCGTTGGGGGCAGGTCGAGAAGGGGCGAGCAGTACTTC. Protein sequence: CSVGGRSRRGEQYF. V gene TRBV29-1 combines with J gene TRBJ2-7, with D tentatively TRBD1 (5 bases). There are 14 residues in the CDR3. Trimming pared 4 bases from V and 6 bases from J, leaving 19 bases between. Germline CDR1 SQVTM, CDR2 ANQGSEA.

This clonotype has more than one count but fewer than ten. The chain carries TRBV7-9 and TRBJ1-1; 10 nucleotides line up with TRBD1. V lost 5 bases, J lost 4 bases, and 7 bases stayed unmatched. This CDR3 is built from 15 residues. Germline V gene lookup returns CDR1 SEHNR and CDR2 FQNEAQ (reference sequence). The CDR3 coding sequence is TGTGCCAGCAGCGGACCGGGACAGGGGATCACTGAAGCTTTCTTT. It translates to CASSGPGQGITEAFF.

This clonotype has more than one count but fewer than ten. The CDR3 reads CASSSLRGSSYNEQFF. DNA of the CDR3: TGTGCCAGCAGCTCTCTCAGGGGTAGCTCCTACAATGAGCAGTTCTTC. The genes are TRBV7-8 and TRBJ2-1; perhaps TRBD1 as D (6 bases). Deletions cut 4 bases from V and 0 bases from J, with 13 bases between. Germline V CDR1 and CDR2: SGHVS, FQNEAQ. This CDR3 has 16 residues.

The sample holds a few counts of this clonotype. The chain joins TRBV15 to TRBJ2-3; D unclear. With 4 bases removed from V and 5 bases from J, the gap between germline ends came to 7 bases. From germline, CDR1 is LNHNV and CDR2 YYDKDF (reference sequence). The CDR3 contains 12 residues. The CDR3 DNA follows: TGTGCCACCAGCAATGTCGTAGATACGCAGTATTTT. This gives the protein CATSNVVDTQYF.

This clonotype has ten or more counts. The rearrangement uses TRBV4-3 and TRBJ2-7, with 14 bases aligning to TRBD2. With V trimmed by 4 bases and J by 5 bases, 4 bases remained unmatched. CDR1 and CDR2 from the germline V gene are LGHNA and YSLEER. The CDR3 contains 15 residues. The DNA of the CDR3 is TGCGCCAGCAGCCGTGGACTAGCGGGAGGCAACGAGCAGTACTTC. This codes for CASSRGLAGGNEQYF.

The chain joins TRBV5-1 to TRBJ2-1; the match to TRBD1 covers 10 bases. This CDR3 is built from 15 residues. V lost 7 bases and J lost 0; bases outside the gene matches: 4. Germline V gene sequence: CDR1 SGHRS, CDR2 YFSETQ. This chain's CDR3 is CASGRDRGSYNEQFF. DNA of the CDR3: TGCGCCAGCGGAAGGGACAGGGGCTCCTACAATGAGCAGTTCTTC. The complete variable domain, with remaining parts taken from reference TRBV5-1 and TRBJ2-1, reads KAGVTQTPRYLIKTRGQQVTLSCSPISGHRSVSWYQQTPGQGLQFLFEYFSETQRNKGNFPGRFSGRQFSNSRSEMNVSTLELGDSALYLCASGRDRGSYNEQFFGPGTRLTVL.

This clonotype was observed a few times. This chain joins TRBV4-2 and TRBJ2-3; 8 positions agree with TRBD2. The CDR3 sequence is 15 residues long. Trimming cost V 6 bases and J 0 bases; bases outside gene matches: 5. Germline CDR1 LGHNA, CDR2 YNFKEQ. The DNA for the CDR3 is TGTGCCAGCAGGTACCAGCGGGGGAGCACAGATACGCAGTATTTT. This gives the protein CASRYQRGSTDTQYF.

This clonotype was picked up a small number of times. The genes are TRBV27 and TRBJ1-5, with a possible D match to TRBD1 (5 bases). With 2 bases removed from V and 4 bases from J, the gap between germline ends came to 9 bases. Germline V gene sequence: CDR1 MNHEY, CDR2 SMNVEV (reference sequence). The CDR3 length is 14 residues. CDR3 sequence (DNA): TGTGCCAGCAGTTTAAGGGGAGAGAATCAGCCCCAGCATTTT. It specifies CASSLRGENQPQHF.

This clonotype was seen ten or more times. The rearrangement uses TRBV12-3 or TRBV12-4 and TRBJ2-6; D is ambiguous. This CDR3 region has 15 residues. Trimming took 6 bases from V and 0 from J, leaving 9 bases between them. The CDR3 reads CASRLHASGANVLTF. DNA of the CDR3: TGTGCCAGCAGACTCCACGCCTCTGGGGCCAACGTCCTGACTTTC.

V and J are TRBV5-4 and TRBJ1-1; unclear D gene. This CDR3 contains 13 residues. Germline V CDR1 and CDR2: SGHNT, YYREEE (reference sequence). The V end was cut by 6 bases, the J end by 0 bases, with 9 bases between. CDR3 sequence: CASMKMMNTEAFF. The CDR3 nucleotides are TGTGCCAGCATGAAGATGATGAACACTGAAGCTTTCTTT.

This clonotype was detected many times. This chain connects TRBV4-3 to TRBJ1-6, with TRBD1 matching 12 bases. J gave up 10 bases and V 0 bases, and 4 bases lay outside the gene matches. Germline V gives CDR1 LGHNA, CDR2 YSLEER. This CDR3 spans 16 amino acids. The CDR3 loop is CASSQERGTGGSPLHF. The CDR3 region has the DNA TGCGCCAGCAGCCAAGAAAGGGGGACAGGGGGCTCACCCCTCCACTTT.

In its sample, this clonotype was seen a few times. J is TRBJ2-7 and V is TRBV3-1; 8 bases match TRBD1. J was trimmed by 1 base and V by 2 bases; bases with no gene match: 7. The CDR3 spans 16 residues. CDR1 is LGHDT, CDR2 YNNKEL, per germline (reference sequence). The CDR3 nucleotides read TGTGCCAGCAGCCAATGGCAGGGACAGGCATCCTACGAGCAGTACTTC. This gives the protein CASSQWQGQASYEQYF.

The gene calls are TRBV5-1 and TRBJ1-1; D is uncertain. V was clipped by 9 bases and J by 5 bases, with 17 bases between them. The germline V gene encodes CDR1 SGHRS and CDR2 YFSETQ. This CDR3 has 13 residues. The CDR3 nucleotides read TGCGCCACCCAAGCGCGGGTTGGGACTGAAGCTTTCTTT. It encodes CATQARVGTEAFF.

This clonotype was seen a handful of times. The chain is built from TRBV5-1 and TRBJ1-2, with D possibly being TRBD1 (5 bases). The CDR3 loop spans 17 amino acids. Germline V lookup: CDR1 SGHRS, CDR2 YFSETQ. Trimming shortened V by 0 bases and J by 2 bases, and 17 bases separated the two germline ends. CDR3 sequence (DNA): TGCGCCAGCAGCTTGGGTCAGGGAATGGGGAAGAACTATGGCTACACCTTC. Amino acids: CASSLGQGMGKNYGYTF.

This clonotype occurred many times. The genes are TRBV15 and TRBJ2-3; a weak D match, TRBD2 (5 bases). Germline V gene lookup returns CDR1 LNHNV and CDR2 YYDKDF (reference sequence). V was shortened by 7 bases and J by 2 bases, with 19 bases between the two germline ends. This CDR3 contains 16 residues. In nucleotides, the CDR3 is TGTGCCACCACCTCAACTCTAGCCGCGGTCACAGATACGCAGTATTTT. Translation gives CATTSTLAAVTDTQYF.

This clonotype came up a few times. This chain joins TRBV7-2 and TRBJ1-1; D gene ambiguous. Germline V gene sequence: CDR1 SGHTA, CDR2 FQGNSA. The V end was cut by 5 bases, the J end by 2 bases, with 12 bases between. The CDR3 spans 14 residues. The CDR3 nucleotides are TGTGCCAGCAGCCCATTCGCTCGAAACACTGAAGCTTTCTTT. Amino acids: CASSPFARNTEAFF.

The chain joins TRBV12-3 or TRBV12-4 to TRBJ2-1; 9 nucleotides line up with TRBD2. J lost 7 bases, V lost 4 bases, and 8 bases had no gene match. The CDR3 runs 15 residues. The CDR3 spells CASSYTSGSSNEQFF. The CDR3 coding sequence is TGTGCCAGCAGTTACACTAGCGGGTCCTCGAATGAGCAGTTCTTC.

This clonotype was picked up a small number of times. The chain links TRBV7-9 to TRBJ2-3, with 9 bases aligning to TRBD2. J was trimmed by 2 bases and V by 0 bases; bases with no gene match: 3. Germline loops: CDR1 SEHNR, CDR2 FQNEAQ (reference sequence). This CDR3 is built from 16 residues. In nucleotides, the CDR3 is TGTGCCAGCAGCTTAGCGGTAGCGGGAGTCACAGATACGCAGTATTTT. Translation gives CASSLAVAGVTDTQYF.

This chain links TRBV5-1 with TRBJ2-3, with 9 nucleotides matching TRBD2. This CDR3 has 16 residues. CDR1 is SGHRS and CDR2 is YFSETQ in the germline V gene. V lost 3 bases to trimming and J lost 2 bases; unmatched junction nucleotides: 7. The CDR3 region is CASSSYGTSSTDTQYF. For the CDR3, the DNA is TGCGCCAGCAGCTCCTACGGGACTAGCTCCACAGATACGCAGTATTTT.

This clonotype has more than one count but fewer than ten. The CDR3 spells CASSPPSEKGAQYF. The CDR3 DNA sequence: TGTGCCAGCTCACCACCTAGCGAAAAGGGGGCCCAGTACTTC. The V gene is TRBV18, the J gene TRBJ2-5; D is possibly TRBD1 (6 bases). Trimming took off 0 bases at V and 9 bases at J, with 14 bases between the two ends. Germline V CDR1 and CDR2: KGHSH, LQKENI. The CDR3 has 14 amino acids.

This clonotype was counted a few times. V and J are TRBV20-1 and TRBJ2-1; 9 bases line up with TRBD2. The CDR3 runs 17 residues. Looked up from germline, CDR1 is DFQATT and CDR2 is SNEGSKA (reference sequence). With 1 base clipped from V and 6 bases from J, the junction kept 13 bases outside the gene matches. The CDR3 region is CSARVPPSGIYINEQFF. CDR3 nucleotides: TGCAGTGCTAGAGTCCCTCCTAGCGGGATATACATCAATGAGCAGTTCTTC.

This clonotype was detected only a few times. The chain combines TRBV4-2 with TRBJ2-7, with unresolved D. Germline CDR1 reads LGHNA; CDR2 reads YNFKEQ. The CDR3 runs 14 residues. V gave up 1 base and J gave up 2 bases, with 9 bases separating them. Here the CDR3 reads CASSQVQVTYEQYF. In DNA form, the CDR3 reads TGTGCCAGCAGCCAAGTGCAAGTAACCTACGAGCAGTACTTC.